Below, one T cell receptor (beta chain) is given with its context. Its target is unknown. Measured with immunoSEQ multiplex PCR; TCRdb has only the in-frame clones, and not every one. The sample lists fewer than 25,000 clones; approximately 84% were seen once. This CDR3 has 15 residues. Trimming cost V 5 bases and J 0 bases; bases outside gene matches: 7. Looked up from germline, CDR1 is MRHNA and CDR2 is SNTAGT. The entry originates in a study of lymphopenia after photon versus proton radiotherapy. Findings and limits, study-wide: After lymphocyte nadir, photon-treated repertoires showed oligoclonal expansion, especially CD8+ Temra.

The receptor was derived from a man in his forties or fifties with gastric cancer. Specimen: peripheral blood, collected from a patient treated with photon-based radiotherapy. This chain uses TRBV6-4 with TRBJ2-7, with TRBD2 matching 7 bases. The CDR3 reads CASSLASGDSYEQYF. CDR3 DNA sequence: TGTGCCAGCAGTTTAGCTAGCGGAGACTCCTACGAGCAGTACTTC.